The present T cell receptor (beta chain) was sequenced within a study of graft-versus-host responses after intestinal transplantation. This CDR3 is 13 amino acids long. J lost 4 bases, V lost 1 base, and 1 base had no gene match. CDR1 and CDR2 from the germline V gene are SGHVS and FQNEAQ. Only in-frame clones appear in the TCRdb table, and some are missing; sequencing was by immunoSEQ multiplex PCR. The sample carries tens of thousands of clones, roughly 87% recorded once. Processing released intraepithelial and lamina propria lymphocytes from the graft tissue. This chain connects TRBV7-8 to TRBJ2-7; TRBD1 matches at 7 bases. The material was ileum tissue, obtained roughly 200 days after intestinal transplant. The TCR comes from a human patient who received an intestinal transplant, so some T cells may come from the graft donor. This CDR3 is CASSLGRGYEQYF. The CDR3 DNA reads as TGTGCCAGCAGCTTAGGCAGGGGGTACGAGCAGTACTTC.